These 14 T cell receptor beta chains came from one sample sequenced in a study of blood T cell repertoires in COVID-19. Generated by immunoSEQ multiplex PCR, the TCRdb table keeps only in-frame clones and is missing some. The table shows 250,000 to 300,000 clones, with approximately 90% occurring only once. Sequenced: PBMCs or T cells enriched from blood (not recorded which). The receptors originated from a woman aged 40 to 49 with acute COVID-19.

The chain carries TRBV30 and TRBJ1-1, with TRBD1 identical over 7 bases. CDR3 size: 13 residues. Germline CDR1 is GTSNPN and CDR2 is SVGIG (reference sequence). Trimming cost V 3 bases and J 3 bases; bases outside gene matches: 4. The CDR3 DNA reads as TGTGCCTGGAGCCCAAGGGGGCACACTGAAGCTTTCTTT. It is translated as CAWSPRGHTEAFF.

The V gene is TRBV14, the J gene TRBJ2-7; TRBD2 matches 10 bases. Germline assignment: CDR1 SGHDN and CDR2 FVKESK. The trim removed 7 bases at V and 0 bases at J, leaving 6 bases unmatched. The CDR3 covers 15 residues. CDR3 sequence: CASNLRLAGSYEQYF. The CDR3 DNA reads TGTGCCAGCAACCTACGACTAGCGGGCTCCTACGAGCAGTACTTC.

The CDR3 here is CASSARRQEVSLNTEAFF. CDR3 nucleotides: TGTGCCAGCAGTGCAAGAAGACAGGAAGTTTCCTTAAACACTGAAGCTTTCTTT. V usage is TRBV6-1 and J usage is TRBJ1-1, with D maybe TRBD1 (6 bases). V was cut by 4 bases and J by 2 bases, with 23 bases left in between. CDR3 length: 18 residues. CDR1 MNHNS and CDR2 SASEGT come from the germline V gene.

This clone has just a few counts. This chain links TRBV24-1 with TRBJ1-2, with a tentative D call TRBD1 (6 bases). V gave up 7 bases and J gave up 13 bases, with 15 bases separating them. There are 11 residues in the CDR3. Looked up from germline, CDR1 is KGHDR and CDR2 is SFDVKD. CDR3 in DNA: TGTGCCACCAGCGTAAACAGGGCTTTCACCTTC. Amino acids: CATSVNRAFTF.

This clone was seen a single time. The V and J genes are TRBV21-1 and TRBJ2-7; TRBD2 was called by the table and not checked on the DNA. TRBV21-1 is designated a pseudogene. The CDR3 contains 13 residues. The CDR3 DNA is TGTGCCAGCAGCAAAATTCTAACCTACGAGCAGTACTTC. It yields the protein CASSKILTYEQYF.

The chain combines TRBV6-9 with TRBJ2-1; D not certain. The V and J ends lost 10 bases and 0 bases respectively, with 13 bases between them. Germline V lookup: CDR1 MNHGY, CDR2 SVAAGI. CDR3 length equals 14 residues. CDR3 amino acids: CATRYGSSYNEQFF. CDR3 sequence (DNA): TGTGCCACCCGTTATGGCTCCTCCTACAATGAGCAGTTCTTC.

Points on this clone: Additional DNA sequences in this sample encode the identical CDR3. This chain joins TRBV30 and TRBJ2-7; D gene ambiguous. From germline, CDR1 is GTSNPN and CDR2 SVGIG (reference sequence). V lost 0 bases and J 0 bases, leaving 6 bases between the germline ends. This CDR3 comprises 13 residues. The CDR3 loop reads CAWSVTDSYEQYF. The CDR3 DNA is TGTGCCTGGAGTGTAACAGACTCCTACGAGCAGTACTTC.

The V call is TRBV2, the J call TRBJ1-1, with 8 positions matching TRBD1. Germline V gene data show CDR1 as SNHLY and CDR2 as FYNNEI. Trimming took 8 bases from V and 2 from J; bases not matched to a gene: 4. The CDR3 is 13 amino acids. CDR3 region: CASSQGENTEAFF. The CDR3 nucleotides read TGTGCCAGCTCACAGGGGGAAAACACTGAAGCTTTCTTT.

In its sample, this clone was seen once. The chain is built from TRBV11-2 and TRBJ1-1; D unclear. This CDR3 spans 16 amino acids. Germline-derived CDR1 and CDR2 are SGHAT and FQNNGV. With 5 bases removed from V and 1 base from J, the gap between germline ends came to 17 bases. CDR3 sequence: CASSRGRDIKNTEAFF. The CDR3 DNA follows: TGTGCCAGCAGCCGCGGGCGGGATATCAAGAACACTGAAGCTTTCTTT.

Details on this clone: An end of the junction does not agree with germline; a read error may underlie this. This chain connects TRBV4-2 to TRBJ1-1; D gene ambiguous. The CDR3 has 12 residues. Germline V gene sequence: CDR1 LGHNA, CDR2 YNFKEQ. The CDR3, as DNA: TGTGCCAGCAGCCAAGTTGGAGGGAGGGTAGAGTTT. As protein: CASSQVGGRVEF.

V usage is TRBV4-1 and J usage is TRBJ1-2, with no clear D. This CDR3 is built from 16 residues. With 0 bases removed from V and 3 bases from J, the gap between germline ends came to 14 bases. CDR1 and CDR2 (germline): MGHRA, YSYEKL. The CDR3 loop reads CASSQDEKTAYYGYTF. For the CDR3, the DNA is TGCGCCAGCAGCCAAGATGAGAAAACAGCATACTATGGCTACACCTTC.

This chain links TRBV27 with TRBJ1-2, with D unresolved. Germline V gives CDR1 MNHEY, CDR2 SMNVEV (reference sequence). Trimming took off 7 bases at V and 0 bases at J, with 15 bases between the two ends. The CDR3 is 15 amino acids. The CDR3 DNA follows: TGTGCCAGCACCTCCTACGGGAAAGCTAACTATGGCTACACCTTC. This translates into CASTSYGKANYGYTF.

The chain is built from TRBV11-2 and TRBJ1-3; no reliable D call. V was clipped by 5 bases and J by 2 bases, with 7 bases between them. The CDR3 contains 13 residues. The germline V gene has CDR1 SGHAT and CDR2 FQNNGV. The CDR3 nucleotides are TGTGCCAGCAGCCTTGACACTGGAAACACCATATATTTT. As protein: CASSLDTGNTIYF.

The chain combines TRBV5-1 with TRBJ2-5, with 8 bases matching TRBD1. Trimming removed 4 bases from V and 5 bases from J; junction bases left unmatched: 7. CDR1 is SGHRS, CDR2 YFSETQ, per germline. The CDR3 contains 14 residues. CDR3 nucleotides: TGCGCCAGCAGCGCCAGGGGGCAGGGGGAGACCCAGTACTTC. Translated: CASSARGQGETQYF.